Listed below are T cell receptor beta chains from one sample, sequenced in a study of T cells in localized non-small cell lung cancer. Some clones are missing from TCRdb's copy, which holds only in-frame ones; the method was immunoSEQ multiplex PCR. The data contain 50,000 to 65,000 clones, more than 80% of them singletons. Sequences were derived from PBMCs, sampled before any cancer treatment. The receptors originated from a man aged 40 to 75 with stage II lung adenocarcinoma. CDR3s include the opening cysteine and the closing phenylalanine or tryptophan. The D gene is left open where the match is weak. A row's size may be missing; if present it is once, few, many or a size class.

abundance	v_gene	d_gene	j_gene	CDR3nt	CDR3aa
NA	TRBV6-1	NA	TRBJ1-2	TGTGCCAGCAGTGAAACCCTTTTACTTCTCACTGATGGCTACACCTTC	CASSETLLLLTDGYTF
NA	TRBV4-2	TRBD1	TRBJ1-1	TGTGCCAGCAGCCAATACCCCGGACAGGGGAGCATGAACACTGAAGCTTTCTTT	CASSQYPGQGSMNTEAFF
NA	TRBV4-1	TRBD1	TRBJ1-2	TGCGCCAGCAGCCAAGGTCCGGGACAGGAAGTTTCTGGCTACACCTTC	CASSQGPGQEVSGYTF
NA	TRBV29-1	NA	TRBJ1-5	TGCAGCGTTCGACAGGATTACAATCAGCCCCAGCATTTT	CSVRQDYNQPQHF
once	TRBV7-2	NA	TRBJ2-5	TGTGCCAGCAGCGCTCCATCCCGCCAAGAGACCCAGTACTTC	CASSAPSRQETQYF
NA	TRBV6-1	NA	TRBJ2-6	TGTGCCAGCAGTGAATCCCCCGGGGGAGGAACCCTCTCTGGGGCCAACGTCCTGACTTTC	CASSESPGGGTLSGANVLTF
NA	TRBV7-6	TRBD2	TRBJ2-6	TGTGCCAGCAGCTTAGCGCAGGGTGGGGAGGGTATCGACTCTGGGGCCAACGTCCTGACTTTC	CASSLAQGGEGIDSGANVLTF
NA	TRBV19	TRBD1	TRBJ1-1	TGTGCCTGTTCACAGGGGGCAAGAACTGAAGCTTTCTTT	CACSQGARTEAFF
NA	TRBV5-4	TRBD1	TRBJ1-1	TGTGCCAGCAGCTCAGGGGGCGGCCACTACACTGAAGCTTTCTTT	CASSSGGGHYTEAFF
NA	TRBV19	NA	TRBJ1-2	TGTGCCAGTAGCCCGGGCCTCTATGGCTACACCTTC	CASSPGLYGYTF
NA	TRBV12-5	NA	TRBJ2-5	TGTGCTAGTGGTTTGGTACCCTCTAGCAGAGGACGGCCAGAGACCCAGTACTTC	CASGLVPSSRGRPETQYF
NA	TRBV9	NA	TRBJ2-6	TGTGCCAGCAGCGCTTCGGGACTGTCGAGCTCTGGGGCCAACGTCCTGACTTTC	CASSASGLSSSGANVLTF
NA	TRBV6-1	NA	TRBJ1-1	TGTGCCGTGAAGGGCACATGGACTGAAGCTTTCTTT	CAVKGTWTEAFF
once	TRBV10-2	TRBD2	TRBJ2-7	TGCGCCAGCAGGGTGGGGCTAGCGGGAGGGCCGTACGAGCAGTACTTC	CASRVGLAGGPYEQYF
NA	TRBV10-3	TRBD1	TRBJ2-5	TGTGCCATCCGGGACAGGGACCAGGAGACCCAGTACTTC	CAIRDRDQETQYF
NA	TRBV4-2	TRBD2	TRBJ2-1	TGTGCCAGCAGCCAAGAGGGCGGGAGCTACAATGAGCAGTTCTTC	CASSQEGGSYNEQFF
few	TRBV27	NA	TRBJ1-3	TGTGCCAGCAGTTTAAGGGGCTACTCTGGAAACACCATATATTTT	CASSLRGYSGNTIYF
NA	TRBV5-4	NA	TRBJ1-2	TGTGCCAGCAGCCCCACGGGAGCTACTAACTATGGCTACACCTTC	CASSPTGATNYGYTF
few	TRBV10-2	TRBD1	TRBJ2-3	TGCGCCAGCAGTCCTCGACAGGGCGCAGATACGCAGTATTTT	CASSPRQGADTQYF
NA	TRBV9	NA	TRBJ2-3	TGCGCCAGCAGCGTAGGCACAGATACGCAGTATTTT	CASSVGTDTQYF
medium-sized	TRBV11-3	NA	TRBJ1-1	TGTGCCAGCAGCTCCGCGGGGAACACTGAAGCTTTCTTT	CASSSAGNTEAFF
once	TRBV7-3	NA	TRBJ2-1	TGTGCCAGCAGCCCTGGACAGAGTTCAGGTGGTGAGCAGTTCTTC	CASSPGQSSGGEQFF
once	TRBV21-1	NA	TRBJ2-7	TGTGCCAGCAGGCTAAGGGCCCTTTGTGACAGGAGCTCCTACGAGCAGTACTTC	CASRLRALCDRSSYEQYF
NA	TRBV11-3	NA	TRBJ2-2	TGTGCCAGCAGCTTTATGGGGACCGGGGAGCTGTTTTTT	CASSFMGTGELFF
NA	TRBV4-1	TRBD2	TRBJ2-3	TGCGCCAGCAGCCAAACAGGACTAGCGTCGAATACGCAGTATTTT	CASSQTGLASNTQYF
few	TRBV6-6	TRBD1	TRBJ1-5	TGTGCCAGCAGGCAAGGGACAGGACGAGATCAGCCCCAGCATTTT	CASRQGTGRDQPQHF
NA	TRBV7-9	TRBD1	TRBJ2-4	TGTGCCAGCAGCTCCGGACAGGGGAACATTCAGTACTTC	CASSSGQGNIQYF
few	TRBV4-3	NA	TRBJ2-7	TGCGCCAGCAGCCAAGAAACAGGAGTGAGGGAGCAGTACTTC	CASSQETGVREQYF
NA	TRBV7-8	TRBD1	TRBJ1-1	TGTGCCAGCAGCCTCAGGGGGCTGAAAACTGAAGCTTTCTTT	CASSLRGLKTEAFF
NA	TRBV19	TRBD1	TRBJ1-1	TGTGCCAGTAGTATAGTGGACAGGATGAGGGAAGCTTTCTTT	CASSIVDRMREAFF
NA	TRBV7-9	NA	TRBJ1-1	TGTGCCAGCAGCTTAGAGGCTGGAAAGACTGAAGCTTTCTTT	CASSLEAGKTEAFF
NA	TRBV5-1	TRBD2	TRBJ2-5	TGCGCCAGCAGCTTGGAAGCTAGCGGGAGCCCGAAGACCCAGTACTTC	CASSLEASGSPKTQYF
once	TRBV19	NA	TRBJ1-3	TGTGCCAGTAGTATTGGGACTTTGAGCTCTGGAAACACCATATATTTT	CASSIGTLSSGNTIYF
NA	TRBV2	NA	TRBJ1-1	TGTGCCGGCAGCACCGACGGCAGGGCCACTGAAGCTTTCTTT	CAGSTDGRATEAFF
NA	TRBV9	TRBD2	TRBJ2-3	TGTGCCAGCAGCGTCGGGACTAGCGGGAGGTTTAGCACAGATACGCAGTATTTT	CASSVGTSGRFSTDTQYF
NA	TRBV18	NA	TRBJ2-1	TGTGCCAGCTCACCACAATCCCTAGCGAGCCTCGTCTACAATGAGCAGTTCTTC	CASSPQSLASLVYNEQFF
NA	TRBV4-3	TRBD2	TRBJ2-3	TGCGCCAGCAGCCAAGCGCCTCTAGCGGCTAGCACAGATACGCAGTATTTT	CASSQAPLAASTDTQYF
few	TRBV20-1	NA	TRBJ1-4	TGCAGTGCTAGGGGGCAAGAAAAACTGTTTTTT	CSARGQEKLFF
few	TRBV25-1	NA	TRBJ1-1	TGTGCCAGCATGAGCACAGGCTCGGAAGCTTTCTTT	CASMSTGSEAFF
NA	TRBV7-2	TRBD2	TRBJ2-1	TGTGCCAGCAGACCCTATCTAGCGGGAGATTACAATGAGCAGTTCTTC	CASRPYLAGDYNEQFF
NA	TRBV30	NA	TRBJ1-2	TGTGCCTGGACCACCCCGGGAGGGTACTATGGCTACACCTTC	CAWTTPGGYYGYTF
once	TRBV7-8	NA	TRBJ2-2	TGTGCCAGCAGCCCCCTGACTAGTATTGCCGGGGAGCTGTTTTTT	CASSPLTSIAGELFF
NA	TRBV10-3	NA	TRBJ2-7	TGTGCCATCAGCTTACAGGGTTCTTGGTCCGAGCAGTACTTC	CAISLQGSWSEQYF
medium-sized	TRBV28	NA	TRBJ1-2	TGTGCCAGCAGTTTAGGCGTAGGGAGGTCAAGCTATGGCTACACCTTC	CASSLGVGRSSYGYTF
NA	TRBV13	TRBD2	TRBJ2-7	TGTGCCAGCAGTCCCGGGACTAGCAGAAACGAGCAGTACTTC	CASSPGTSRNEQYF
NA	TRBV15	TRBD1	TRBJ1-2	TGTGCCACCAGCAGCTTAAGGGACAGCCTGAACTATGGCTACACCTTC	CATSSLRDSLNYGYTF